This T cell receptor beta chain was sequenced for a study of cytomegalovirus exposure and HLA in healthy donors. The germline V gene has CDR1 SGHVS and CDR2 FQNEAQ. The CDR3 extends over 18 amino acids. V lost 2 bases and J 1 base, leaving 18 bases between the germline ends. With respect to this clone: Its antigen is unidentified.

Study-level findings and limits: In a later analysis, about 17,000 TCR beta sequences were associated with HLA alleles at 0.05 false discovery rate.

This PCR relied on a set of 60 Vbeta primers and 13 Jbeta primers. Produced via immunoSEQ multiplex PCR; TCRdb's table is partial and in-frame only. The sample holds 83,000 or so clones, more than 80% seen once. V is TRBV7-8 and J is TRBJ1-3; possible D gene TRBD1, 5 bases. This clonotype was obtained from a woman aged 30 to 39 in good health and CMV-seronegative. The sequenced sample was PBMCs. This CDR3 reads CASSLLRATILSGNTIYF. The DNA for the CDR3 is TGTGCCAGCAGCTTACTCAGGGCCACGATTCTATCTGGAAACACCATATATTTT.